This T cell receptor (beta chain) came from a study of PD-L1 blockade in urothelial cancer. Study at large: Bladder-origin urothelial cancer in males covered about 90% of the roughly 30 patients. At 3 weeks (second dose) and 6 weeks after starting treatment, blood was analyzed.

Germline loops: CDR1 SGHRS, CDR2 YFSETQ. The length of the CDR3 is 16 residues. V was clipped by 4 bases and J by 4 bases; unmatched bases: 6. Repertoires were generated with immunoSEQ multiplex PCR, while TCRdb's copy carries only in-frame clones and drops some. Of 35,000 to 40,000 clones listed, approximately 86% are singletons. Regarding time point: peripheral blood 6 weeks after treatment start. The V gene is TRBV5-1, the J gene TRBJ2-1; TRBD2 agrees at 12 bases. The sequencing used PBMCs, collected around atezolizumab (anti-PD-L1) treatment. The TCR sequence derives from a man in his fifties or sixties with urothelial cancer. CDR3: CASSQLAGGLYNEQFF. The CDR3 coding sequence is TGCGCCAGCAGCCAACTAGCGGGAGGTCTATACAATGAGCAGTTCTTC. The complete variable domain, with remaining parts taken from reference TRBV5-1 and TRBJ2-1, reads KAGVTQTPRYLIKTRGQQVTLSCSPISGHRSVSWYQQTPGQGLQFLFEYFSETQRNKGNFPGRFSGRQFSNSRSEMNVSTLELGDSALYLCASSQLAGGLYNEQFFGPGTRLTVL.